These 10 T cell receptor beta chains share one sample of origin, sequenced in a study of OX40 agonist ivuxolimab in advanced cancers. TCRdb's table, derived via immunoSEQ multiplex PCR, lists solely in-frame clones and lacks some. The sample carries 35,000 to 50,000 clones, roughly 86% recorded once. The sequencing here drew on CD4+ or CD8+ T cells sorted from blood, taken in a trial of the OX40 agonist ivuxolimab. The receptors were sampled from an adult with an advanced solid tumor such as melanoma, head and neck, liver or kidney cancer.

The chain recombines TRBV14 with TRBJ2-1; no firm D call. CDR3 length equals 13 residues. Trimming removed 1 base from V and 8 bases from J, with 9 bases in between. Germline V CDR1 and CDR2: SGHDN, FVKESK. CDR3 sequence: CASSQGGWDEQFF. CDR3 nucleotides: TGTGCCAGCAGCCAAGGAGGCTGGGATGAGCAGTTCTTC.

This clone was observed a single time. The CDR3 DNA is TGTGCCATCAGTGAGTCGCCGGGACGATCCCTCCACTTT. This gives the protein CAISESPGRSLHF. The chain combines TRBV10-3 with TRBJ1-6; the D gene is possibly TRBD1 (5 bases). The CDR3 has 13 amino acids. V was cut by 0 bases and J by 14 bases, with 11 bases left in between. Germline V lookup: CDR1 ENHRY, CDR2 SYGVKD.

The chain employs TRBV4-2 and TRBJ2-2, with 9 bases matching TRBD2. Trimming at V came to 0 bases and at J to 5 bases, leaving 4 bases not matched to a gene. CDR1 is LGHNA, CDR2 YNFKEQ, per germline. CDR3 length: 16 residues. Here the CDR3 DNA reads TGTGCCAGCAGCCAAGATGGGCTAGCGGGGACCGGGGAGCTGTTTTTT. It specifies CASSQDGLAGTGELFF.

The chain recombines TRBV7-8 with TRBJ2-7; D may match TRBD1 or TRBD2 (5 bases each). V was trimmed by 5 bases and J by 9 bases, leaving 20 bases between them. The germline CDR1 and CDR2 sequences are SGHVS and FQNEAQ. The CDR3 extends over 14 amino acids. CDR3 nucleotide sequence: TGTGCCAGCAGCGCACTCGATAGGGCCGGGGCGCAGTACTTC. Residues: CASSALDRAGAQYF.

Here the CDR3 DNA reads TGTGCCAGCAGCGTAGTCGGAGGGGGCATCACAGATACGCAGTATTTT. This codes for CASSVVGGGITDTQYF. The rearrangement joins TRBV9 to TRBJ2-3; possible D gene TRBD1, 7 bases. The V and J ends lost 0 bases and 2 bases respectively, with 13 bases between them. CDR3 length equals 16 residues. Germline-derived CDR1 and CDR2 are SGDLS and YYNGEE.

The chain links TRBV6-1 to TRBJ1-4, with 9 bases matching TRBD1. The V segment lost 3 bases and the J segment 7 bases; nucleotides outside the gene matches: 3. The CDR3 sequence is 14 residues long. The germline V gene has CDR1 MNHNS and CDR2 SASEGT. CDR3: CASSDGTGREKLFF. CDR3 DNA sequence: TGTGCCAGCAGTGACGGGACAGGGCGTGAAAAACTGTTTTTT.

This chain connects TRBV15 to TRBJ1-4; D is perhaps TRBD1 (5 bases). CDR1 is LNHNV and CDR2 is YYDKDF in the germline V gene (reference sequence). The germline V and J ends were trimmed by 1 base and 7 bases, with 7 bases remaining between them. CDR3 size: 13 residues. CDR3 DNA sequence: TGTGCCACCAGCAGAGGGGGGATTGAAAAACTGTTTTTT. Translated: CATSRGGIEKLFF. Together with reference TRBV15 and TRBJ1-4, the CDR3 gives the full variable domain: DAMVIQNPRYQVTQFGKPVTLSCSQTLNHNVMYWYQQKSSQAPKLLFHYYDKDFNNEADTPDNFQSRRPNTSFCFLDIRSPGLGDTAMYLCATSRGGIEKLFFGSGTQLSVL.

Here the CDR3 reads CASSPSGGSSYNEQFF. The CDR3 coding sequence is TGTGCCAGCTCACCCAGCGGGGGGAGCTCCTACAATGAGCAGTTCTTC. The rearrangement joins TRBV18 to TRBJ2-1, with 9 bases aligning to TRBD2. This CDR3 has 16 amino acids. V gave up 3 bases and J gave up 0 bases; unmatched junction bases: 3. Per germline, CDR1 KGHSH and CDR2 LQKENI.

The rearrangement joins TRBV9 to TRBJ1-2, with TRBD1 as a possible D gene (6 bases). This CDR3 contains 13 residues. V lost 4 bases, J lost 6 bases, and 13 bases lay in between. The germline V gene has CDR1 SGDLS and CDR2 YYNGEE. CDR3 nucleotides: TGTGCCAGCAGCAGAGGACAGTGGGATGGCTACACCTTC. This sequence encodes CASSRGQWDGYTF.

The rearrangement links TRBV7-3 to TRBJ2-5; TRBD2 matches at 7 bases. The DNA matches TRBJ2-7 better at its end, which makes the J call doubtful. The CDR3 contains 13 residues. From germline, CDR1 is SGHTA and CDR2 FQGTGA. CDR3 region: CASSKGLSTEQYF. The CDR3 DNA sequence: TGTGCCAGCAGTAAGGGACTATCAACCGAGCAGTACTTC.